The clone carrying this T cell receptor beta chain was seen a handful of times. No antigen is known for it. With a J-beta primer mix and a sample-barcoded 5' primer, a second PCR ran 7 to 11 cycles. Each cDNA molecule carried a tag from a template-switch adaptor that contained 12 random nucleotides. MiXCR was run by TCRdb on the 5' RACE reads, yielding one entry per CDR3 protein. The sample consists of 850,000 to 1,000,000 distinct CDR3 sequences, roughly 51% of them appearing once. This sample was included in a study of blood T cells in healthy people across ages. Trimming took 8 bases from V and 10 from J, leaving 17 bases between them. Germline CDR1 MDHEN, CDR2 SYDVKM. This CDR3 spans 13 amino acids. Study-wide findings and caveats: Whereas aged donors had fewer naive CD4+ cells, long-lived donors had more of them and higher diversity. Estimates based on one million T cells were treated as lower bounds.

The chain links TRBV28 to TRBJ1-4; no firm D call. Sequencing was carried out using blood. The source is a woman aged 55-75 years in good health. CDR3 residues: CASLSLLYGKLFF. The CDR3 DNA sequence: TGTGCCAGCTTGTCCCTCCTGTACGGAAAACTGTTTTTT.